These 23 T cell receptor beta chains share one sample of origin, sequenced in a study of blood T cells in healthy people across ages. Sample-barcoded 5' priming and a J-beta primer mix drove a second PCR of 7 to 11 cycles. Each CDR3 protein is one row after TCRdb ran MiXCR on the 5' RACE reads. The sample has about 1.6 million distinct CDR3 sequences, roughly 32% seen once. Input material: blood. The receptor source for this set is a woman in her 30s in good health.

This clonotype was found a few times. The chain joins TRBV9 to TRBJ2-7; tentatively, D is TRBD2 (6 bases). Germline CDR1 is SGDLS and CDR2 is YYNGEE. V lost 3 bases to trimming and J lost 7 bases, with 14 bases between them. This CDR3 comprises 13 residues. The CDR3 reads CASSGSRRAEQYF. CDR3 coding DNA: TGTGCCAGCAGCGGTAGCAGGAGGGCGGAGCAGTACTTC.

This clonotype was detected only a few times. The chain links TRBV5-1 to TRBJ2-3, with D unclear. Germline CDR1 reads SGHRS; CDR2 reads YFSETQ. V was cut by 4 bases and J by 0 bases, with 15 bases left in between. The CDR3 is 16 amino acids. The CDR3 nucleotides are TGCGCCAGCAGCCCCTCGGATTGGGGTAGCACAGATACGCAGTATTTT. It codes for CASSPSDWGSTDTQYF.

The rearrangement joins TRBV9 to TRBJ1-5; D is unclear. CDR3 length equals 12 residues. Germline V lookup: CDR1 SGDLS, CDR2 YYNGEE. V gave up 4 bases and J gave up 6 bases, with 8 bases separating them. The CDR3 reads CASSPCRQPQHF. In DNA form, the CDR3 reads TGTGCCAGCAGCCCCTGCCGTCAGCCCCAGCATTTT.

The rearrangement joins TRBV19 to TRBJ1-5; D is unresolved. The germline gives CDR1 LNHDA, CDR2 SQIVND (reference sequence). V lost 6 bases to trimming and J lost 2 bases, with 8 bases between them. This CDR3 contains 13 residues. In DNA, the CDR3 is TGTGCCAGTAGACGGGAACGCAATCAGCCCCAGCATTTT. Translating it yields CASRRERNQPQHF.

This clonotype was counted only a few times. The rearrangement uses TRBV29-1 and TRBJ2-3; 9 nucleotides match TRBD1. The germline gives CDR1 SQVTM, CDR2 ANQGSEA. Unmatched junction bases numbered 8, after V lost 8 bases and J lost 14 bases. The CDR3 sequence is 10 residues long. This chain's CDR3 is CSTVGQGVYF. The CDR3 region has the DNA TGCAGCACTGTGGGACAGGGTGTGTATTTT.

This clonotype was seen ten or more times. V gene TRBV5-1 combines with J gene TRBJ2-1, with no clear D. Between the trimmed V and J ends, which lost 0 bases and 4 bases, there was a span of 14 bases. CDR3 size: 16 residues. Germline values: CDR1 SGHRS, CDR2 YFSETQ. CDR3 region: CASSLAPRGTYNEQFF. CDR3 bases: TGCGCCAGCAGCTTGGCCCCTCGCGGCACATACAATGAGCAGTTCTTC.

This clonotype was recorded a few times. DNA for the CDR3: TGTGCCAGCAACAACGATCTAGCGGGAGGTTACAATGAGCAGTTCTTC. Amino acids: CASNNDLAGGYNEQFF. The V and J genes are TRBV5-6 and TRBJ2-1; 11 positions match TRBD2. Germline V lookup: CDR1 SGHDT, CDR2 YYEEEE. The V segment lost 6 bases and the J segment 4 bases; nucleotides outside the gene matches: 9. This CDR3 contains 16 residues. Full variable domain (remainder filled in from reference TRBV5-6 and TRBJ2-1): DAGVTQSPTHLIKTRGQQVTLRCSPKSGHDTVSWYQQALGQGPQFIFQYYEEEERQRGNFPDRFSGHQFPNYSSELNVNALLLGDSALYLCASNNDLAGGYNEQFFGPGTRLTVL.

This clonotype was found a few times. This chain uses TRBV5-1 with TRBJ2-5, with no clear D. The germline V gene has CDR1 SGHRS and CDR2 YFSETQ. Trimming took 6 bases from V and 3 from J, leaving 12 bases between them. The CDR3 contains 13 residues. Here the CDR3 DNA reads TGCGCCAGCAACCCGGATACCAAAGAGACCCAGTACTTC. It is translated as CASNPDTKETQYF.

The chain couples TRBV28 to TRBJ2-7; TRBD2 is a possible D gene (7 bases). The CDR3 is 15 residues long. Germline lookup yields CDR1 MDHEN and CDR2 SYDVKM. Trimming removed 5 bases at V and 0 bases at J, with 14 bases between. The CDR3 DNA follows: TGTGCCAGCAGTCGTACCGGGGGGCACTCCTACGAGCAGTACTTC. Protein product: CASSRTGGHSYEQYF.

This clonotype was seen only a few times. The CDR3 region has the DNA TGTGCCAGCAGTTGGGCCGGGGGGGGTTCCTACGAGCAGTACTTC. Translating gives CASSWAGGGSYEQYF. V gene TRBV27 combines with J gene TRBJ2-7; 8 bases align to TRBD2. The CDR3 runs to 15 residues. From germline, CDR1 is MNHEY and CDR2 SMNVEV (reference sequence). The V and J ends lost 4 bases and 1 base, in that order; junction bases with no gene match: 6.

The gene calls are TRBV20-1 and TRBJ2-4; 8 bases line up with TRBD2. Unmatched junction bases numbered 14, after V lost 0 bases and J lost 1 base. Germline CDR1 reads DFQATT; CDR2 reads SNEGSKA (reference sequence). The CDR3 runs to 19 residues. CDR3 nucleotides: TGCAGTGCTAGAGACTGGACTAGCACGTCCCAGCGGGCCAAAAACATTCAGTACTTC. Residues: CSARDWTSTSQRAKNIQYF.

This clonotype was observed a few times. The chain couples TRBV12-3 or TRBV12-4 to TRBJ2-3, with D maybe TRBD2 (6 bases). With 6 bases removed from V and 1 base from J, the gap between germline ends came to 20 bases. This CDR3 spans 17 amino acids. As DNA, the CDR3 is TGTGCCAGCAGCTCACCAACCCTCGGGACTCGCACAGATACGCAGTATTTT. Its translation: CASSSPTLGTRTDTQYF.

In its sample, this clonotype was seen many times. This chain uses TRBV20-1 with TRBJ2-6; no clear D gene. Germline V gives CDR1 DFQATT, CDR2 SNEGSKA (reference sequence). V lost 3 bases and J lost 2, with 5 bases in between. The CDR3 loop spans 13 amino acids. In DNA form, the CDR3 reads TGCAGTGCTAGTAGGGCTGGGGCCAACGTCCTGACTTTC. As protein: CSASRAGANVLTF.

With respect to this clonotype: A much larger clone sits a single nucleotide away, making a read error possible. This chain links TRBV12-3 or TRBV12-4 with TRBJ2-1, with a tentative D call TRBD1 (6 bases). This CDR3 is built from 14 residues. CDR3 residues: CVSSLGQTTFEQFF. Written as DNA, the CDR3 is TGTGTCAGCAGTTTGGGACAAACTACATTTGAGCAGTTCTTC.

This clonotype was seen a handful of times. The rearrangement uses TRBV5-1 and TRBJ1-2; perhaps TRBD1 as D (5 bases). Germline CDR1 SGHRS, CDR2 YFSETQ. CDR3 size: 14 residues. The ends were cut back, 3 bases at V and 0 bases at J, with 9 bases in the middle. The CDR3 reads CASSWEGPNYGYTF. As DNA, the CDR3 is TGCGCCAGCAGCTGGGAGGGGCCTAACTATGGCTACACCTTC.

The chain joins TRBV19 to TRBJ2-7; TRBD1 might be the D (6 bases). The CDR3 sequence is 16 residues long. CDR1 is LNHDA, CDR2 SQIVND, per germline (reference sequence). Trimming shortened V by 7 bases and J by 2 bases, and 21 bases separated the two germline ends. This CDR3 reads CASTISGEIGTYEQYF. In nucleotides, the CDR3 is TGTGCCAGTACCATCTCAGGGGAGATAGGAACCTACGAGCAGTACTTC.

The J gene is TRBJ1-1, the V gene TRBV27, with 8 nucleotides matching TRBD1. Germline CDR1 MNHEY, CDR2 SMNVEV (reference sequence). J was trimmed by 0 bases and V by 5 bases; bases with no gene match: 14. The CDR3 contains 18 residues. Written as DNA, the CDR3 is TGTGCCAGCAGTCCCAACCGGGACAGGAGGCTTGTGAACACTGAAGCTTTCTTT. Translation gives CASSPNRDRRLVNTEAFF.

This clonotype was found a few times. CDR3 sequence (DNA): TGCAGTGCTAGAGATCCCCAGCGGGAGGGCGTAGCCCATACGCAGTATTTT. Translating gives CSARDPQREGVAHTQYF. The V call is TRBV20-1, the J call TRBJ2-3, with 10 bases matching TRBD2. Germline CDR1 reads DFQATT; CDR2 reads SNEGSKA (reference sequence). Trimming cost V 0 bases and J 7 bases; bases outside gene matches: 13. The CDR3 is 17 amino acids.

This clonotype has ten or more counts. The genes are TRBV29-1 and TRBJ2-7; possible D gene TRBD1, 5 bases. Germline values: CDR1 SQVTM, CDR2 ANQGSEA. With 5 bases removed from V and 4 bases from J, the gap between germline ends came to 21 bases. The CDR3 covers 15 residues. DNA for the CDR3: TGCAGCGTTCTAGGACAACCGCTGATTGGATACGAGCAGTACTTC. This translates into CSVLGQPLIGYEQYF.

The J gene is TRBJ2-1, the V gene TRBV5-6, with D unresolved. The CDR3 contains 15 residues. V was trimmed by 4 bases and J by 4 bases, leaving 15 bases between them. The V gene's germline CDR1 is SGHDT and CDR2 YYEEEE. In nucleotides, the CDR3 is TGTGCCAGCAGCGCTTCAACTCTGAATTACAATGAGCAGTTCTTC. Translated: CASSASTLNYNEQFF.

Comments on this clonotype: Germline is not matched at one junction end, which may reflect a read error. The chain has TRBV5-1 and TRBJ1-5, with D perhaps matching TRBD1 (6 bases). CDR3 size: 15 residues. Germline V gene data show CDR1 as SGHRS and CDR2 as YFSETQ. CDR3 residues: CASSSSGDVNEPQHF. CDR3 nucleotide sequence: TGCGCCAGCAGCTCCTCAGGGGATGTCAATGAGCCCCAGCATTTT.

The rearrangement uses TRBV13 and TRBJ2-7; 7 nucleotides line up with TRBD1. J gave up 4 bases and V 4 bases, and 7 bases lay outside the gene matches. From germline, CDR1 is PRHDT and CDR2 FYEKMQ (reference sequence). There are 14 residues in the CDR3. CDR3 loop: CASSSHRGRYEQYF. CDR3 bases: TGTGCCAGCAGCTCGCACAGGGGTAGGTACGAGCAGTACTTC.

The table lists this clonotype with a few counts. The chain has TRBV12-3 or TRBV12-4 and TRBJ2-7; the match to TRBD1 covers 8 bases. This CDR3 is 15 amino acids long. J lost 2 bases, V lost 3 bases, and 6 bases had no gene match. The CDR3 coding sequence is TGTGCCAGCAGTTTTGTTGGACAGGGAACCTACGAGCAGTACTTC. This translates into CASSFVGQGTYEQYF.